These T cell receptor beta chains were read from a single sample in a study of cytomegalovirus exposure and HLA in healthy donors. Sequenced by immunoSEQ multiplex PCR; TCRdb stores in-frame clones only, minus some. The data show more than 90,000 clones, 86% seen once. Material for sequencing was PBMCs. These receptors were obtained from a man between 18 and 29 years old in good health and CMV-seronegative. Both conserved end residues are part of each CDR3. A D gene is named only where the DNA matches it firmly. Clone size is shown for a subset of rows, as once, few, many or a class of expanded clone.

J: TRBJ1-1
V: TRBV14
D: .
size: .
CDR3: CASSQGRYTEAFF
DNA: TGTGCCAGCAGCCAAGGGAGATACACTGAAGCTTTCTTT

J: TRBJ1-5
V: TRBV6-5
D: .
size: .
CDR3: CASSPSPDQPQHF
DNA: TGTGCCAGCAGCCCCTCCCCCGATCAGCCCCAGCATTTT

J: TRBJ1-4
V: TRBV30
D: .
size: .
CDR3: CAWGEGPNEKLFF
DNA: TGTGCCTGGGGGGAGGGCCCTAATGAAAAACTGTTTTTT

J: TRBJ2-7
V: TRBV30
D: TRBD2
size: once
CDR3: CAWRGTGGYEQYF
DNA: TGTGCCTGGAGGGGAACGGGAGGGTACGAGCAGTACTTC

J: TRBJ2-7
V: TRBV7-2
D: TRBD2
size: .
CDR3: CASSLWRVAGSSYEQYF
DNA: TGTGCCAGCAGCTTATGGAGAGTAGCGGGGAGCTCCTACGAGCAGTACTTC

J: TRBJ2-5
V: TRBV5-6
D: .
size: .
CDR3: CASSPLRGRGTQETQYF
DNA: TGTGCCAGCAGCCCCCTGAGGGGCAGGGGCACCCAAGAGACCCAGTACTTC

J: TRBJ1-1
V: TRBV5-1
D: .
size: .
CDR3: CASSPIGNAGTEAFF
DNA: TGCGCCAGCAGCCCCATCGGGAACGCTGGGACTGAAGCTTTCTTT

J: TRBJ1-1
V: TRBV30
D: .
size: .
CDR3: CAWSGGLPEAFF
DNA: TGTGCCTGGAGTGGTGGGCTCCCTGAAGCTTTCTTT

J: TRBJ2-2
V: TRBV19
D: .
size: .
CDR3: CASSEQAGVTGELFF
DNA: TGTGCCAGTAGTGAACAGGCCGGTGTTACCGGGGAGCTGTTTTTT

J: TRBJ2-1
V: TRBV6-1
D: .
size: .
CDR3: CASRRETYNEQFF
DNA: TGTGCCAGCAGACGGGAAACCTACAATGAGCAGTTCTTC

J: TRBJ1-2
V: TRBV19
D: .
size: .
CDR3: CASSPGGQIFYGYTF
DNA: TGTGCCAGTAGTCCTGGAGGCCAGATTTTCTATGGCTACACCTTC

J: TRBJ1-5
V: TRBV6-6
D: .
size: .
CDR3: CASRTTGGGGQPQHF
DNA: TGTGCCAGCAGGACCACGGGGGGTGGCGGTCAGCCCCAGCATTTT

J: TRBJ2-7
V: TRBV18
D: TRBD1
size: .
CDR3: CASSRRQGQNEQYF
DNA: TGTGCCAGCTCACGAAGACAGGGGCAAAACGAGCAGTACTTC

J: TRBJ1-2
V: TRBV5-1
D: TRBD1
size: once
CDR3: CASSRRPGTGEADGYTF
DNA: TGCGCCAGCAGCCGACGTCCCGGGACAGGGGAGGCGGATGGCTACACCTTC

J: TRBJ2-4
V: TRBV7-9
D: .
size: .
CDR3: CASSQKGLPGSDKNIQYF
DNA: TGTGCCAGCAGCCAGAAGGGACTCCCGGGTTCCGACAAAAACATTCAGTACTTC

J: TRBJ1-5
V: TRBV29-1
D: .
size: .
CDR3: CSYGEYNQPQHF
DNA: TGCAGCTATGGGGAGTACAATCAGCCCCAGCATTTT

J: TRBJ2-2
V: TRBV7-9
D: TRBD1
size: .
CDR3: CASSETGQGSGELFF
DNA: TGTGCCAGCAGCGAGACGGGACAGGGGTCCGGGGAGCTGTTTTTT

J: TRBJ2-7
V: TRBV19
D: .
size: .
CDR3: CASTAKLLYEQYF
DNA: TGTGCCAGTACCGCAAAGCTCCTCTACGAGCAGTACTTC

J: TRBJ2-7
V: TRBV19
D: TRBD1
size: .
CDR3: CASRLTGQGAYEQYF
DNA: TGTGCCAGTAGACTCACCGGACAGGGAGCCTACGAGCAGTACTTC

J: TRBJ2-2
V: TRBV4-1
D: TRBD2
size: .
CDR3: CASSQVRGADTGELFF
DNA: TGCGCCAGCAGCCAAGTGCGGGGGGCCGACACCGGGGAGCTGTTTTTT

J: TRBJ1-2
V: TRBV30
D: TRBD1
size: .
CDR3: CAWTGQDLTYGYTF
DNA: TGTGCCTGGACAGGACAGGATTTGACCTATGGCTACACCTTC

J: TRBJ2-1
V: TRBV11-2
D: TRBD2
size: .
CDR3: CASTRTSGSGYNEQFF
DNA: TGTGCCAGCACTAGGACTAGCGGGAGTGGCTACAATGAGCAGTTCTTC

J: TRBJ2-3
V: TRBV5-1
D: TRBD2
size: .
CDR3: CASGPGTSGGGTDTQYF
DNA: TGCGCCAGCGGACCCGGGACTAGCGGGGGAGGCACAGATACGCAGTATTTT

J: TRBJ2-1
V: TRBV18
D: TRBD1
size: .
CDR3: CASSSPGQGAYNEQFF
DNA: TGTGCCAGCTCATCCCCGGGACAGGGGGCTTACAATGAGCAGTTCTTC

J: TRBJ1-3
V: TRBV27
D: .
size: .
CDR3: CASSLAQGFGNTIYF
DNA: TGTGCCAGCAGTTTAGCACAGGGTTTTGGAAACACCATATATTTT

J: TRBJ2-2
V: TRBV30
D: TRBD2
size: .
CDR3: CAWSRLTGTSGRIGELFF
DNA: TGTGCCTGGAGCCGTCTTACCGGGACTAGCGGGAGAATCGGGGAGCTGTTTTTT

J: TRBJ2-7
V: TRBV6-1
D: TRBD1
size: .
CDR3: CASRGSSGQGEYF
DNA: TGTGCCAGCAGGGGGTCATCGGGACAGGGAGAGTACTTC

J: TRBJ1-2
V: TRBV6-5
D: .
size: .
CDR3: CASSTRALGSYGYTF
DNA: TGTGCCAGCAGTACGCGGGCCCTGGGGAGCTATGGCTACACCTTC

J: TRBJ2-7
V: TRBV19
D: TRBD2
size: few
CDR3: CASSSIHLAESSYEQYF
DNA: TGTGCCAGTAGTTCCATTCACCTAGCGGAGAGCTCCTACGAGCAGTACTTC

J: TRBJ2-7
V: TRBV5-6
D: TRBD1
size: .
CDR3: CASSIAGTGNYEQYF
DNA: TGTGCCAGCAGCATCGCCGGGACAGGGAACTACGAGCAGTACTTC

J: TRBJ2-1
V: TRBV29-1
D: TRBD1
size: .
CDR3: CSVETPAGGIIF
DNA: TGCAGCGTTGAAACCCCCGCAGGGGGCATAATCTTC

J: TRBJ1-6
V: TRBV6-1
D: TRBD1
size: .
CDR3: CASTLEGTGYSPLHF
DNA: TGTGCCAGCACCCTAGAAGGGACAGGGTACTCACCCCTCCACTTT

J: TRBJ2-2
V: TRBV18
D: TRBD1
size: .
CDR3: CASSPQGQSNTGELFF
DNA: TGTGCCAGCTCACCCCAGGGACAGTCGAACACCGGGGAGCTGTTTTTT

J: TRBJ1-4
V: TRBV5-1
D: .
size: .
CDR3: CASSLGSIGEKLFF
DNA: TGCGCCAGCAGCTTGGGGAGTATCGGTGAAAAACTGTTTTTT

J: TRBJ2-7
V: TRBV5-1
D: .
size: .
CDR3: CASSFRPSYEQYF
DNA: TGCGCCAGCAGCTTCAGGCCCTCCTACGAGCAGTACTTC

J: TRBJ2-6
V: TRBV29-1
D: TRBD1
size: .
CDR3: CSAETQGASSGANVLTF
DNA: TGCAGCGCAGAAACCCAGGGGGCAAGCTCTGGGGCCAACGTCCTGACTTTC

J: TRBJ2-7
V: TRBV5-1
D: .
size: .
CDR3: CASSLGRGSEQYF
DNA: TGCGCCAGCAGCTTGGGTAGGGGAAGCGAGCAGTACTTC

J: TRBJ1-1
V: TRBV19
D: TRBD1
size: .
CDR3: CASSRQGPEAFF
DNA: TGTGCCAGTAGTAGACAGGGCCCTGAAGCTTTCTTT

J: TRBJ1-2
V: TRBV6-4
D: .
size: .
CDR3: CASSDFYGANYGYTF
DNA: TGTGCCAGCAGTGATTTTTATGGAGCTAACTATGGCTACACCTTC

J: TRBJ2-7
V: TRBV6-1
D: .
size: .
CDR3: CASSDWRRKAYEQYF
DNA: TGTGCCAGCAGTGACTGGCGGAGAAAAGCCTACGAGCAGTACTTC

J: TRBJ1-2
V: TRBV6-5
D: .
size: .
CDR3: CASSSGVNYGYTF
DNA: TGTGCCAGCAGTTCCGGGGTAAACTATGGCTACACCTTC

J: TRBJ1-2
V: TRBV6-1
D: TRBD1
size: .
CDR3: CASSEAGTVLLGYTF
DNA: TGTGCCAGCAGTGAAGCTGGGACAGTCTTGCTTGGCTACACCTTC

J: TRBJ2-1
V: TRBV27
D: .
size: .
CDR3: CASSFIRGGADLNEQFF
DNA: TGTGCCAGCAGTTTTATCAGAGGGGGGGCCGATCTCAATGAGCAGTTCTTC

J: TRBJ1-4
V: TRBV30
D: .
size: .
CDR3: CAWTEGVDEKLFF
DNA: TGTGCCTGGACCGAGGGAGTCGATGAAAAACTGTTTTTT

J: TRBJ1-4
V: TRBV28
D: .
size: .
CDR3: CASRETGREKLFF
DNA: TGTGCCAGCAGAGAAACGGGTAGAGAAAAACTGTTTTTT

J: TRBJ1-5
V: TRBV25-1
D: .
size: once
CDR3: CASTAGGNQPQHF
DNA: TGTGCCAGCACCGCAGGGGGCAATCAGCCCCAGCATTTT

J: TRBJ2-6
V: TRBV27
D: .
size: .
CDR3: CASSFLTGGANVLTF
DNA: TGTGCCAGCAGTTTCCTCACTGGTGGGGCCAACGTCCTGACTTTC

J: TRBJ1-1
V: TRBV5-1
D: .
size: .
CDR3: CASGSGGRTVNTEAFF
DNA: TGCGCCAGCGGTTCCGGGGGAAGGACGGTGAACACTGAAGCTTTCTTT

J: TRBJ1-1
V: TRBV7-6
D: .
size: .
CDR3: CASSPRMRAENTEAFF
DNA: TGTGCCAGCAGCCCCCGTATGAGGGCGGAAAACACTGAAGCTTTCTTT

J: TRBJ1-2
V: TRBV28
D: .
size: .
CDR3: CASSFQYGYTF
DNA: TGTGCCAGCAGTTTCCAGTATGGCTACACCTTC

J: TRBJ2-7
V: TRBV7-9
D: TRBD1
size: .
CDR3: CASSLVGQGTYEQYF
DNA: TGTGCCAGCAGCTTAGTGGGACAGGGGACCTACGAGCAGTACTTC

J: TRBJ2-7
V: TRBV5-4
D: TRBD1
size: .
CDR3: CASSFEGARYEQYF
DNA: TGTGCCAGCAGCTTCGAGGGGGCACGATACGAGCAGTACTTC

J: TRBJ2-3
V: TRBV25-1
D: TRBD1
size: .
CDR3: CASSESLDRGDTDTQYF
DNA: TGTGCCAGCAGTGAATCCCTAGACAGGGGGGACACAGATACGCAGTATTTT

J: TRBJ2-5
V: TRBV4-1
D: .
size: medium-sized
CDR3: CASSQDKLAQETQYF
DNA: TGCGCCAGCAGCCAAGATAAGCTAGCCCAAGAGACCCAGTACTTC

J: TRBJ1-5
V: TRBV6-1
D: TRBD1
size: .
CDR3: CASSESRAGGRTQHF
DNA: TGTGCCAGCAGTGAGAGCAGGGCAGGGGGTCGGACCCAGCATTTT

J: TRBJ2-1
V: TRBV28
D: .
size: .
CDR3: CASSPARVEQFF
DNA: TGTGCCAGCAGCCCCGCCAGGGTTGAGCAGTTCTTC

J: TRBJ2-3
V: TRBV5-6
D: .
size: .
CDR3: CASSSQGSGPSTDTQYF
DNA: TGTGCCAGCAGCTCCCAGGGGTCAGGTCCTAGCACAGATACGCAGTATTTT

J: TRBJ1-1
V: TRBV5-1
D: .
size: .
CDR3: CASSQTGMNTEAFF
DNA: TGCGCCAGCAGCCAAACAGGGATGAACACTGAAGCTTTCTTT

J: TRBJ1-2
V: TRBV27
D: .
size: .
CDR3: CASSLYPGHSAYGYTF
DNA: TGTGCCAGCAGTTTATACCCAGGGCACTCGGCCTATGGCTACACCTTC

J: TRBJ2-7
V: TRBV7-2
D: .
size: .
CDR3: CASSLGRQSYEQYF
DNA: TGTGCCAGCAGCTTAGGCCGACAGAGCTACGAGCAGTACTTC